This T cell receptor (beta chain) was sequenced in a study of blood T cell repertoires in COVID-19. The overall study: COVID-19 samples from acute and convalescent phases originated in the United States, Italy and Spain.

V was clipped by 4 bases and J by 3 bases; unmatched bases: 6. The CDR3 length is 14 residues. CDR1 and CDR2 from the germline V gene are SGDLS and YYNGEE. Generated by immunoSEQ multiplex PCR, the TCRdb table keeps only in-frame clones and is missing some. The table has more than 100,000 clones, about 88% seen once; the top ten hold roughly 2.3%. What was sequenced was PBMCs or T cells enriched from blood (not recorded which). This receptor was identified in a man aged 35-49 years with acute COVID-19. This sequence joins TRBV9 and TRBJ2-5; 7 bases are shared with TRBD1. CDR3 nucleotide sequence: TGTGCCAGCAGCCTTTGGGACAGTAAAGAGACCCAGTACTTC. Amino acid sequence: CASSLWDSKETQYF.